This section outlines one T cell receptor beta chain sequence together with its context. This entry belongs to a study of control samples from healthy donors and cancer patients. The V gene's germline CDR1 is LGHDT and CDR2 YNNKEL (reference sequence). J lost 8 bases, V lost 3 bases, and 7 bases had no gene match. The CDR3 is 14 residues long. Sequenced by immunoSEQ multiplex PCR; TCRdb stores in-frame clones only, minus some. The repertoire includes some 150,000 clones, approximately 94% of them detected once, and roughly 14% sits in the top ten. Sequencing was carried out using blood. The receptor was isolated from a man aged 35 to 55 in good health. V and J are TRBV3-1 (or the pseudogene TRBV3-2) and TRBJ2-4, with 7 bases lining up with TRBD1. CDR3 residues: CASSHGTVPDIQYF. The CDR3 region has the DNA TGTGCCAGCAGCCACGGGACAGTGCCTGACATTCAGTACTTC.